The 27 T cell receptor beta chains below come from one sample, sequenced in a study of blood T cell repertoires in COVID-19. This table comes from immunoSEQ multiplex PCR, and its TCRdb copy is limited to in-frame clones, with some not included. The sample carries roughly 250,000 clones, 84% recorded once. The sequenced sample consisted of peripheral blood. These receptors were collected from a human donor in a cohort sampled during active COVID-19.

The chain has TRBV28 and TRBJ1-1; possible D gene TRBD1, 6 bases. Trimming pared 8 bases from V and 1 base from J, leaving 14 bases between. Looked up from germline, CDR1 is MDHEN and CDR2 is SYDVKM. This CDR3 is 14 amino acids long. For the CDR3, the DNA is TGTGCCAGCTACCCGAGGGGGTGGAACACTGAAGCTTTCTTT. This encodes CASYPRGWNTEAFF.

The V and J genes are TRBV4-2 and TRBJ2-5, with D possibly TRBD1 on 5 matching bases. CDR3 size: 15 residues. Germline V gives CDR1 LGHNA, CDR2 YNFKEQ. V lost 4 bases and J 2 bases, leaving 14 bases between the germline ends. The CDR3 coding sequence is TGTGCCAGCAGCCCCCTTGGGGCCTGGCAAGAGACCCAGTACTTC. It codes for CASSPLGAWQETQYF.

To note about this clone: Additional DNA sequences in this sample encode the identical CDR3. The V and J genes are TRBV19 and TRBJ1-1; 8 nucleotides match TRBD1. After removal of 2 bases from V and 3 bases from J, the junction contained 5 bases not matched to a gene. CDR1 is LNHDA, CDR2 SQIVND, per germline (reference sequence). The CDR3 is made up of 15 amino acids. CDR3 DNA sequence: TGTGCCAGTAGTATACAGGGGGCGGGGGACACTGAAGCTTTCTTT. This gives the protein CASSIQGAGDTEAFF.

This clone has only one observation. This rearrangement joins TRBV11-2 to TRBJ2-2; D is uncertain. The CDR3 spans 12 residues. The germline gives CDR1 SGHAT, CDR2 FQNNGV. V lost 5 bases, J lost 3 bases, and 4 bases lay in between. Written as DNA, the CDR3 is TGTGCCAGCAGCCCGGACACCGGGGAGCTGTTTTTT. It translates to CASSPDTGELFF.

This rearrangement joins TRBV6-5 to TRBJ1-1, with TRBD1 as a possible D gene (5 bases). V lost 5 bases, J lost 6 bases, and 13 bases lay in between. This CDR3 comprises 13 residues. Germline CDR1 reads MNHEY; CDR2 reads SVGAGI. CDR3 sequence: CASSPLGGAEAFF. The CDR3 coding sequence is TGTGCCAGCAGTCCCCTGGGGGGGGCTGAAGCTTTCTTT.

The J gene is TRBJ2-7, the V gene TRBV4-1; a possible D gene is TRBD1 (5 bases). The CDR3 has 14 residues. Deletions cut 3 bases from V and 7 bases from J, with 16 bases between. Germline V CDR1 and CDR2: MGHRA, YSYEKL. CDR3 bases: TGCGCCAGCAGCCACGGACAAGTTAGTCAGGAGCAGTACTTC. This gives the protein CASSHGQVSQEQYF.

The chain combines TRBV14 with TRBJ2-7; D perhaps matches TRBD1 (5 bases). CDR1 and CDR2 (germline): SGHDN, FVKESK. The CDR3 is made up of 15 amino acids. Trimming took 4 bases from V and 2 from J, leaving 15 bases between them. In DNA form, the CDR3 reads TGTGCCAGCAGCCGACAGACCCGAAGACCCTACGAGCAGTACTTC. It yields the protein CASSRQTRRPYEQYF.

This sequence joins TRBV15 and TRBJ2-3; TRBD2 matches at 8 bases. V lost 4 bases, J lost 4 bases, and 7 bases stayed unmatched. Germline V gene lookup returns CDR1 LNHNV and CDR2 YYDKDF (reference sequence). There are 15 residues in the CDR3. CDR3 coding DNA: TGTGCCACCAGCATACCGGGACTAGAAGCAGATACGCAGTATTTT. Translated: CATSIPGLEADTQYF.

A word on this clone: The same CDR3 can be traced to other DNA sequences in this sample. This chain connects TRBV5-1 to TRBJ1-4, with 7 bases lining up with TRBD1. V gave up 4 bases and J gave up 5 bases; unmatched junction bases: 5. CDR1 and CDR2 (germline): SGHRS, YFSETQ. The CDR3 is made up of 14 amino acids. Written as DNA, the CDR3 is TGCGCCAGCAGCCCGGGACAGCCAAATGAAAAACTGTTTTTT. As protein: CASSPGQPNEKLFF.

In its sample, this clone was seen once. The chain uses TRBV28 and TRBJ2-7, with 9 nucleotides matching TRBD2. The V gene end was trimmed by 5 bases and the J gene end by 5 bases; junction bases not matched to a gene: 13. Germline V gives CDR1 MDHEN, CDR2 SYDVKM. The CDR3 spans 16 residues. The CDR3 region is CASSQTIASGMNEQYF. The CDR3 nucleotides are TGTGCCAGCAGTCAGACGATAGCTAGCGGGATGAACGAGCAGTACTTC.

This clone has only a few counts. The rearrangement uses TRBV4-1 and TRBJ1-6; TRBD1 is a possible D gene (5 bases). Germline loops: CDR1 MGHRA, CDR2 YSYEKL. Trimming left V 0 bases short and J 14 bases short, with 14 bases between. The CDR3 is 14 amino acids. CDR3 in DNA: TGCGCCAGCAGCCAAGACGGAGAGGGGAGGGCCCTCCACTTT. The encoded protein is CASSQDGEGRALHF.

This chain links TRBV5-5 with TRBJ1-5; the match to TRBD1 covers 11 bases. This CDR3 region has 19 residues. Germline assignment: CDR1 SGHKS and CDR2 YYEKEE (reference sequence). V was pared by 0 bases and J by 0 bases, with 8 bases of the junction left unmatched. Here the CDR3 reads CASSLAMRGTGGSNQPQHF. The CDR3 bases are TGTGCCAGCAGCTTGGCCATGAGGGGGACAGGGGGTAGCAATCAGCCCCAGCATTTT.

The rearrangement joins TRBV4-3 to TRBJ2-1; 7 nucleotides agree with TRBD2. CDR1 and CDR2 (germline): LGHNA, YSLEER. The CDR3 has 15 residues. Losses at the gene ends were 0 bases for V and 5 bases for J; bases not matched to a gene: 4. The CDR3 DNA follows: TGCGCCAGCAGCCAAGATTTGCGGGGGAACAATGAGCAGTTCTTC. Translating it yields CASSQDLRGNNEQFF.

The CDR3 loop is CASSAGVGTDTQYF. The CDR3 DNA sequence: TGTGCCAGTTCTGCGGGAGTGGGCACAGATACGCAGTATTTT. The rearrangement links TRBV19 to TRBJ2-3, with 7 bases matching TRBD2. Germline CDR1 LNHDA, CDR2 SQIVND (reference sequence). V was pared by 8 bases and J by 1 base, with 6 bases of the junction left unmatched. This CDR3 has 14 residues.

This clone has just a few counts. This chain uses TRBV6-5 with TRBJ1-6; D gene unclear. Germline assignment: CDR1 MNHEY and CDR2 SVGAGI. V was trimmed by 7 bases and J by 7 bases, leaving 11 bases between them. The CDR3 loop spans 13 amino acids. CDR3 sequence (DNA): TGTGCCAGCACCTTTGGAGGGAATTCACCCCTCCACTTT. Translation gives CASTFGGNSPLHF.

The count of this clone is one. This chain joins TRBV27 and TRBJ1-2; the D is unclear. There are 13 residues in the CDR3. Trimming took 2 bases from V and 2 from J, leaving 6 bases between them. CDR1 and CDR2 from the germline V gene are MNHEY and SMNVEV (reference sequence). CDR3 DNA: TGTGCCAGCAGTTTAGGGCAGAACTATGGCTACACCTTC. It specifies CASSLGQNYGYTF.

The CDR3 protein is CASSQDQSPNYGYTF. The DNA of the CDR3 is TGCGCCAGCAGCCAAGATCAGTCCCCGAACTATGGCTACACCTTC. This rearrangement joins TRBV4-1 to TRBJ1-2; D remains ambiguous. V dropped 0 bases and J dropped 2 bases, with 10 bases sitting between them. CDR3 length: 15 amino acids. Germline V gives CDR1 MGHRA, CDR2 YSYEKL.

The rearrangement uses TRBV18 and TRBJ1-4, with D unresolved. Germline CDR1 and CDR2: KGHSH and LQKENI. There are 14 residues in the CDR3. V lost 2 bases and J lost 8, with 12 bases in between. The CDR3 sequence is CASSPLTGVEKLFF. CDR3 nucleotides: TGTGCCAGCTCACCATTGACTGGTGTGGAAAAACTGTTTTTT. Supplemented by reference TRBV18 and TRBJ1-4, the full variable domain reads NAGVMQNPRHLVRRRGQEARLRCSPMKGHSHVYWYRQLPEEGLKFMVYLQKENIIDESGMPKERFSAEFPKEGPSILRIQQVVRGDSAAYFCASSPLTGVEKLFFGSGTQLSVL.

The sample holds a few counts of this clone. The chain carries TRBV6-6 and TRBJ2-1; 9 bases fit TRBD1. The J segment lost 2 bases and the V segment lost 5 bases, leaving 4 bases of the junction unmatched. The CDR3 covers 15 residues. Germline-derived CDR1 and CDR2 are MNHNY and SVGAGI (reference sequence). CDR3 sequence: CASSETGGPYNEQFF. CDR3 in DNA: TGTGCCAGCAGTGAGACAGGGGGACCCTACAATGAGCAGTTCTTC.

The genes are TRBV19 and TRBJ1-1, with 9 bases that match TRBD1. After removal of 8 bases from V and 5 bases from J, the junction contained 12 bases not matched to a gene. CDR1 LNHDA and CDR2 SQIVND come from the germline V gene (reference sequence). The CDR3 runs 15 residues. CDR3: CASVAKGQGRTEAFF. In DNA form, the CDR3 reads TGTGCCAGTGTGGCCAAGGGACAGGGAAGGACTGAAGCTTTCTTT. Full variable domain (remainder filled in from reference TRBV19 and TRBJ1-1): DGGITQSPKYLFRKEGQNVTLSCEQNLNHDAMYWYRQDPGQGLRLIYYSQIVNDFQKGDIAEGYSVSREKKESFPLTVTSAQKNPTAFYLCASVAKGQGRTEAFFGQGTRLTVV.

The rearrangement uses TRBV27 and TRBJ2-6, with D perhaps matching TRBD2 (5 bases). There are 15 residues in the CDR3. The V end lost 5 bases, the J end lost 2 bases, and 10 bases lay between the germline ends. The germline V gene has CDR1 MNHEY and CDR2 SMNVEV (reference sequence). The CDR3 loop reads CASSPGKPGANVLTF. The CDR3 DNA reads as TGTGCCAGCAGTCCCGGGAAGCCTGGGGCCAACGTCCTGACTTTC.

The V call is TRBV24-1, the J call TRBJ2-5; D may be TRBD2 (5 bases). Trimming pared 4 bases from V and 7 bases from J, leaving 15 bases between. The CDR3 has 14 amino acids. CDR1 is KGHDR, CDR2 SFDVKD, per germline. The CDR3: CATSDTRRERTQYF. The CDR3 DNA reads TGTGCCACCAGTGACACGAGAAGGGAGAGGACCCAGTACTTC.

This chain joins TRBV5-8 and TRBJ1-6; D remains ambiguous. Germline V gene lookup returns CDR1 SGHTS and CDR2 YDEGEE. V lost 5 bases to trimming and J lost 4 bases, with 16 bases between them. This CDR3 comprises 16 residues. The CDR3 loop is CASRAKQRVYNSPLHF. The CDR3 DNA follows: TGTGCCAGCAGGGCGAAGCAGCGCGTTTATAATTCACCCCTCCACTTT.

The chain carries TRBV7-9 and TRBJ1-1, with a weak D call TRBD1 (6 bases). Germline CDR1 reads SEHNR; CDR2 reads FQNEAQ (reference sequence). CDR3 length equals 15 residues. The V end lost 3 bases, the J end lost 6 bases, and 17 bases lay between the germline ends. The chain's CDR3 is CASSFSTQGDPEAFF. DNA for the CDR3: TGTGCCAGCAGCTTCTCAACACAGGGAGATCCTGAAGCTTTCTTT.

The J gene is TRBJ2-5, the V gene TRBV7-8; 9 bases match TRBD2. V gave up 5 bases and J gave up 5 bases; unmatched junction bases: 6. Per germline, CDR1 SGHVS and CDR2 FQNEAQ. CDR3 size: 14 residues. The CDR3 DNA reads TGTGCCAGCAGCCGCGGGGGGGCAAGGGAGACCCAGTACTTC. It translates to CASSRGGARETQYF.

The chain couples TRBV24-1 to TRBJ1-1; D unresolved. Trimming removed 4 bases at V and 4 bases at J, with 18 bases between. CDR1 is KGHDR, CDR2 SFDVKD, per germline. CDR3 size: 16 residues. CDR3 nucleotide sequence: TGTGCCACCAGTGAAAGGACGGGGTTGCGGGGCACTGAAGCTTTCTTT. Translating gives CATSERTGLRGTEAFF.

This clone appeared a single time. The J gene is TRBJ2-5, the V gene TRBV2; D is unresolved. The germline CDR1 and CDR2 sequences are SNHLY and FYNNEI. This CDR3 spans 13 amino acids. V was clipped by 4 bases and J by 3 bases, with 9 bases between them. This CDR3 is CASSGQAEETQYF. In nucleotides, the CDR3 is TGTGCCAGCAGTGGTCAGGCAGAAGAGACCCAGTACTTC.